The entry below gives a single T cell receptor (beta chain) sequence along with its context. The antigen is not known. Use of 60 Vbeta and 13 Jbeta primers characterized the PCR. This table comes from immunoSEQ multiplex PCR, and its TCRdb copy is limited to in-frame clones, with some not included. The sample has fewer than 250,000 clones, over 80% seen once. This entry comes from a study of cytomegalovirus exposure and HLA in healthy donors. Study conclusions and caveats: Available immune exposure information covered CMV serostatus only. Most TCR beta V segments were productive about 87% or about 30% of the time in an earlier analysis.

The ends lost 2 bases at V and 4 bases at J; junction bases unmatched: 5. The CDR3 runs 14 residues. CDR1 is SGDLS, CDR2 YYNGEE, per germline. The rearrangement uses TRBV9 and TRBJ2-5, with 7 bases that match TRBD1. Sequencing was done on a sample of PBMCs. The clonotype originates from a woman aged 45-59 years in good health and CMV-seropositive. The CDR3: CASSVRQGRETQYF. CDR3 nucleotides: TGTGCCAGCAGCGTTAGACAGGGCCGAGAGACCCAGTACTTC. Combining the CDR3 with reference TRBV9 and TRBJ2-5 gives the whole variable domain DSGVTQTPKHLITATGQRVTLRCSPRSGDLSVYWYQQSLDQGLQFLIQYYNGEERAKGNILERFSAQQFPDLHSELNLSSLELGDSALYFCASSVRQGRETQYFGPGTRLLVL.